Sequencing of this TCR beta chain was carried out in a study of T-cell reconstitution after alpha-beta-depleted transplantation in children. General study points: Diversity of TCRbeta at day 60 was high in some patients, arising from surviving recipient T cells and thymic progenitors.

Unique molecular identifiers were built into the TCRbeta library. One entry per CDR3 protein, called by TCRdb with MiXCR from the PCR reads. Of about 870,000 distinct CDR3 sequences listed, about 15% are singletons. Comment on this clonotype: Its antigen is currently unknown.

This specimen consisted of PBMCs, mostly from graft donor cells, obtained 360 days after TCRalphabeta/CD19-depleted stem cell transplant. The sequence was obtained from a male patient between 10 and 17 years old who had a stem cell transplant for acute lymphoblastic leukemia, so the T cells may come from the graft donor.

CDR3 DNA: TGCGCCAGCAGCTTGGAGGCCACCGGGAGAGAGACCCAGTACTTC. Protein: CASSLEATGRETQYF. The chain recombines TRBV5-1 with TRBJ2-5, with D possibly matching TRBD2 (6 bases). V was shortened by 0 bases and J by 4 bases, with 13 bases between the two germline ends. The length of the CDR3 is 15 residues. The germline gives CDR1 SGHRS, CDR2 YFSETQ.